These 16 T cell receptor beta chains came from one sample sequenced in a study of blood T cell repertoires in COVID-19. Repertoires were generated with immunoSEQ multiplex PCR, while TCRdb's copy carries only in-frame clones and drops some. This table holds some 490,000 clones, around 85% found once. Input material: PBMCs or T cells enriched from blood (not recorded which). The receptors here all came from a woman aged 55 to 70 who had recovered from COVID-19.

The rearrangement uses TRBV6-4 and TRBJ2-6, with D uncertain. Trimming removed 7 bases at V and 4 bases at J, with 14 bases between. This CDR3 is built from 15 residues. Germline values: CDR1 MRHNA, CDR2 SNTAGT. For the CDR3, the DNA is TGTGCCAGCAAAGCGACTGGGTCCGGGGCCAACGTCCTGACTTTC. Its protein is CASKATGSGANVLTF.

The J gene is TRBJ2-1, the V gene TRBV5-1, with 10 bases aligning to TRBD2. With V trimmed by 3 bases and J by 5 bases, 8 bases remained unmatched. In germline, CDR1 is SGHRS, CDR2 YFSETQ. CDR3 length: 16 amino acids. CDR3 region: CASSSGGLASHNEQFF. The CDR3 DNA is TGCGCCAGCAGCTCGGGGGGACTAGCGAGTCACAATGAGCAGTTCTTC.

The chain links TRBV5-4 to TRBJ2-5, with unresolved D. Between the trimmed V and J ends, which lost 1 base and 2 bases, there was a span of 3 bases. CDR3 length equals 12 residues. Per the germline V gene, CDR1 is SGHNT and CDR2 is YYREEE (reference sequence). CDR3 residues: CASSLSQETQYF. The DNA of the CDR3 is TGTGCCAGCAGCTTGTCACAAGAGACCCAGTACTTC.

V usage is TRBV21-1 and J usage is TRBJ1-5; the table calls TRBD1, which could not be checked here. TRBV21-1 is assigned pseudogene status. CDR3 length: 17 amino acids. The CDR3 nucleotides are TGTGCCAGCAGCAAAGTGTTGGGGCAGGGGTGCAATCAGCCCCAGCATTTT. It codes for CASSKVLGQGCNQPQHF.

This clone was counted a few times. V is TRBV7-8 and J is TRBJ1-4, with a possible D match to TRBD1 (6 bases). This CDR3 comprises 16 residues. The V gene's germline CDR1 is SGHVS and CDR2 FQNEAQ. V gave up 4 bases and J gave up 0 bases, with 12 bases separating them. The CDR3 spells CASSSTGTATNEKLFF. DNA of the CDR3: TGTGCCAGCAGCTCCACAGGGACCGCAACTAATGAAAAACTGTTTTTT. The variable domain in full, with the rest retrieved from reference TRBV7-8 and TRBJ1-4, is GAGVSQSPRYKVAKRGQDVALRCDPISGHVSLFWYQQALGQGPEFLTYFQNEAQLDKSGLPSDRFFAERPEGSVSTLKIQRTQQEDSAVYLCASSSTGTATNEKLFFGSGTQLSVL.

V and J are TRBV24-1 and TRBJ1-2; the D is unclear. Germline CDR1 KGHDR, CDR2 SFDVKD. Deletions cut 1 base from V and 10 bases from J, with 9 bases between. The CDR3 runs 12 residues. The CDR3 loop is CATSDFRGDYTF. The CDR3 DNA sequence: TGTGCCACCAGTGATTTTCGGGGAGACTACACCTTC.

CDR3 coding DNA: TGCGCCAGCAGCTTGGTTGGGACAAGTGCCTATGGCTACACCTTC. Translating it yields CASSLVGTSAYGYTF. This chain uses TRBV5-1 with TRBJ1-2; tentative D call: TRBD1 (6 bases). The CDR3 covers 15 residues. Trimming removed 0 bases from V and 4 bases from J, with 13 bases in between. Germline V gene data show CDR1 as SGHRS and CDR2 as YFSETQ.

The V call is TRBV5-1, the J call TRBJ1-1, with D maybe TRBD1 (6 bases). This CDR3 has 15 residues. V lost 4 bases and J 1 base, leaving 14 bases between the germline ends. CDR1 is SGHRS, CDR2 YFSETQ, per germline. CDR3 coding DNA: TGCGCCAGCAGCCTGGACAGCTTACCGAACACTGAAGCTTTCTTT. This gives the protein CASSLDSLPNTEAFF.

The rearrangement joins TRBV11-2 to TRBJ1-3; D is unresolved. V lost 4 bases and J lost 7, with 11 bases in between. Germline V gives CDR1 SGHAT, CDR2 FQNNGV. The CDR3 length is 13 residues. This chain's CDR3 is CASSSMNTNTIYF. The CDR3, as DNA: TGTGCCAGCAGCTCGATGAACACGAACACCATATATTTT. Filled out from reference TRBV11-2 and TRBJ1-3, the complete variable domain reads EAGVAQSPRYKIIEKRQSVAFWCNPISGHATLYWYQQILGQGPKLLIQFQNNGVVDDSQLPKDRFSAERLKGVDSTLKIQPAKLEDSAVYLCASSSMNTNTIYFGEGSWLTVV.

This chain connects TRBV12-3 or TRBV12-4 to TRBJ1-3, with D possibly being TRBD1 (5 bases). The CDR3 runs to 13 residues. The V and J ends lost 5 bases and 4 bases respectively, with 9 bases between them. CDR3 sequence (DNA): TGTGCCAGCAGTCAGGGAGGGGGAAACACCATATATTTT. It is translated as CASSQGGGNTIYF.

The chain recombines TRBV6-5 with TRBJ1-4; 11 bases map to TRBD1. Unmatched junction bases numbered 10, after V lost 8 bases and J lost 11 bases. The CDR3 covers 14 residues. Germline CDR1 is MNHEY and CDR2 is SVGAGI. CDR3 amino acids: CASWGTGGMRKLFF. The CDR3 DNA reads TGTGCCAGCTGGGGGACAGGGGGAATGCGGAAACTGTTTTTT.

The genes are TRBV11-3 and TRBJ2-2; D is perhaps TRBD1 (6 bases). Germline values: CDR1 SGHNT, CDR2 YENEEA. V was trimmed by 5 bases and J by 6 bases, leaving 10 bases between them. The CDR3 spans 13 residues. CDR3 residues: CASSSRGSGELFF. CDR3 DNA sequence: TGTGCCAGCAGCAGCAGGGGATCCGGGGAGCTGTTTTTT.

This sequence joins TRBV13 and TRBJ2-7; TRBD2 is a possible D gene (5 bases). This CDR3 contains 14 residues. The V gene lost 0 bases and the J gene lost 6 bases, with 12 bases spanning the gap. CDR1 and CDR2 (germline): PRHDT, FYEKMQ (reference sequence). The CDR3 DNA is TGTGCCAGCAGCTTAGGGGCTAGCCCTCTCGAGCAGTACTTC. Translated: CASSLGASPLEQYF.

CDR3 sequence: CASSAQGGDNSPLHF. CDR3 sequence (DNA): TGTGCCAGCAGCGCCCAAGGGGGGGATAATTCACCCCTCCACTTT. The chain joins TRBV9 to TRBJ1-6, with a tentative D call TRBD1 (6 bases). The germline V gene has CDR1 SGDLS and CDR2 YYNGEE. Trimming took 3 bases from V and 5 from J, leaving 12 bases between them. The CDR3 sequence is 15 residues long.

The V gene is TRBV11-3, the J gene TRBJ1-2, with no clear D. Germline lookup yields CDR1 SGHNT and CDR2 YENEEA. V was cut by 1 base and J by 2 bases, with 8 bases left in between. This CDR3 has 14 residues. The CDR3 region is CASSLVGGNYGYTF. The CDR3 nucleotides read TGTGCCAGCAGCTTAGTTGGCGGGAACTATGGCTACACCTTC.

The chain links TRBV3-1 (or the pseudogene TRBV3-2) to TRBJ1-4, with D perhaps matching TRBD1 (5 bases). Germline loops: CDR1 LGHDT, CDR2 YNNKEL (reference sequence). CDR3 length equals 15 residues. Trimming removed 0 bases from V and 7 bases from J, with 12 bases in between. CDR3 loop: CASSQESGWGEKLFF. The CDR3 DNA follows: TGTGCCAGCAGCCAAGAGTCAGGGTGGGGTGAAAAACTGTTTTTT.